The 25 T cell receptor beta chains below come from one sample, sequenced in a study of lymphopenia after photon versus proton radiotherapy. Clones were read by immunoSEQ multiplex PCR, and TCRdb kept only the in-frame ones, dropping some. The data contain some 25,000 clones, 90% of them singletons. The specimen was peripheral blood, collected from a patient treated with photon-based radiotherapy. The receptors stem from a woman aged 45-59 years with cholangiocarcinoma.

The V call is TRBV7-9, the J call TRBJ1-5; no reliable D call. This CDR3 comprises 13 residues. V was cut by 5 bases and J by 4 bases, with 9 bases left in between. CDR1 is SEHNR, CDR2 FQNEAQ, per germline (reference sequence). The chain's CDR3 is CASSQTGNQPQHF. In nucleotides, the CDR3 is TGTGCCAGCAGCCAGACGGGGAATCAGCCCCAGCATTTT.

The V call is TRBV18, the J call TRBJ1-1, with 8 bases that match TRBD1. Germline assignment: CDR1 KGHSH and CDR2 LQKENI. This CDR3 region has 15 residues. Trimming took 5 bases from V and 0 from J; bases not matched to a gene: 5. CDR3 residues: CASSYDRGMNTEAFF. CDR3 nucleotides: TGTGCCAGCTCATACGACAGGGGAATGAACACTGAAGCTTTCTTT.

J is TRBJ1-2 and V is TRBV7-2; D unclear. CDR3 length: 13 residues. CDR1 SGHTA and CDR2 FQGNSA come from the germline V gene. The germline V and J ends were trimmed by 5 bases and 5 bases, with 12 bases remaining between them. The CDR3: CASSVSGVYGYTF. CDR3 nucleotides: TGTGCCAGCAGCGTCAGCGGCGTTTATGGCTACACCTTC.

The chain recombines TRBV7-6 with TRBJ2-7; 7 nucleotides match TRBD2. Germline V gene data show CDR1 as SGHVS and CDR2 as FNYEAQ. The CDR3 length is 15 residues. V shed 4 bases and J 0 bases; nucleotides not matched to a gene: 6. The CDR3, as DNA: TGTGCCAGCAGCTCCGAGCGGGGAGACTCCTACGAGCAGTACTTC. It is translated as CASSSERGDSYEQYF.

The CDR3 DNA reads TGTGCCAGCAGTCATAATACTGAAGCTTTCTTT. It codes for CASSHNTEAFF. The V and J genes are TRBV2 and TRBJ1-1; D not certain. Germline V gene data show CDR1 as SNHLY and CDR2 as FYNNEI. V dropped 5 bases and J dropped 5 bases, with 6 bases sitting between them. This CDR3 has 11 residues.

The chain combines TRBV5-1 with TRBJ2-7; 7 bases agree with TRBD1. With 0 bases clipped from V and 0 bases from J, the junction kept 0 bases outside the gene matches. CDR1 is SGHRS, CDR2 YFSETQ, per germline. This CDR3 spans 14 amino acids. The CDR3 protein is CASSLGDSSYEQYF. The CDR3 bases are TGCGCCAGCAGCTTGGGGGACAGCTCCTACGAGCAGTACTTC.

The gene calls are TRBV13 and TRBJ2-3; D is possibly TRBD1 (6 bases). The germline V and J ends were trimmed by 3 bases and 2 bases, with 12 bases remaining between them. This CDR3 spans 15 amino acids. Germline V CDR1 and CDR2: PRHDT, FYEKMQ (reference sequence). CDR3 bases: TGTGCCAGCAGCTTCGGACAGTCGAACACAGATACGCAGTATTTT. This sequence encodes CASSFGQSNTDTQYF.

The chain is built from TRBV5-8 and TRBJ1-2, with no clear D. CDR3 length equals 14 residues. The germline gives CDR1 SGHTS, CDR2 YDEGEE. The germline V and J ends were trimmed by 0 bases and 4 bases, with 10 bases remaining between them. CDR3 DNA sequence: TGTGCCAGCAGCTTGGTAGAGGCAGCCTATGGCTACACCTTC. Its translation: CASSLVEAAYGYTF. The variable domain in full, completed from reference TRBV5-8 and TRBJ1-2, reads EAGVTQSPTHLIKTRGQQATLRCSPISGHTSVYWYQQALGLGLQFLLWYDEGEERNRGNFPPRFSGRQFPNYSSELNVNALELEDSALYLCASSLVEAAYGYTFGSGTRLTVV.

In this sample, this clone turned up once. J is TRBJ1-1 and V is TRBV29-1; D unresolved. From germline, CDR1 is SQVTM and CDR2 ANQGSEA. This CDR3 is 13 amino acids long. Deletions cut 3 bases from V and 0 bases from J, with 8 bases between. The CDR3 sequence: CSVEGNMNTEAFF. In nucleotides, the CDR3 is TGCAGCGTTGAGGGCAATATGAACACTGAAGCTTTCTTT.

The rearrangement joins TRBV19 to TRBJ2-2; a possible D gene is TRBD2 (6 bases). CDR1 and CDR2 (germline): LNHDA, SQIVND (reference sequence). This CDR3 contains 16 residues. With 8 bases removed from V and 0 bases from J, the gap between germline ends came to 16 bases. This CDR3 reads CASESRGEANTGELFF. The DNA of the CDR3 is TGTGCCAGTGAATCGCGGGGTGAGGCGAACACCGGGGAGCTGTTTTTT.

The rearrangement joins TRBV4-3 to TRBJ2-1; 7 bases are shared with TRBD2. V lost 0 bases and J lost 10; bases outside the gene matches: 3. CDR1 is LGHNA, CDR2 YSLEER, per germline. The CDR3 covers 13 residues. The chain's CDR3 is CASSQELGGEQFF. The DNA of the CDR3 is TGCGCCAGCAGCCAAGAACTGGGAGGGGAGCAGTTCTTC.

The V and J genes are TRBV27 and TRBJ1-2; D gene unclear. The CDR3 has 15 amino acids. V was shortened by 2 bases and J by 5 bases, with 15 bases between the two germline ends. Germline V gene lookup returns CDR1 MNHEY and CDR2 SMNVEV (reference sequence). CDR3 in amino acids: CASSLKGPREYGYTF. DNA of the CDR3: TGTGCCAGCAGTTTAAAGGGCCCCCGGGAATATGGCTACACCTTC.

This clone occurred once. This rearrangement joins TRBV19 to TRBJ2-1; possibly TRBD1 or TRBD2 for D (5 bases each). The length of the CDR3 is 14 residues. V dropped 7 bases and J dropped 1 base, with 11 bases sitting between them. Germline CDR1 is LNHDA and CDR2 is SQIVND (reference sequence). In DNA form, the CDR3 reads TGTGCCAGTACTAAGCGGACATCCTACAATGAGCAGTTCTTC. Residues: CASTKRTSYNEQFF.

The V and J genes are TRBV30 and TRBJ1-5; D is undetermined. The CDR3 is made up of 14 amino acids. Deletions cut 2 bases from V and 0 bases from J, with 8 bases between. The V gene's germline CDR1 is GTSNPN and CDR2 SVGIG (reference sequence). The CDR3 sequence: CAWSFSYSNQPQHF. Here the CDR3 DNA reads TGTGCCTGGAGTTTCAGTTATAGCAATCAGCCCCAGCATTTT.

This rearrangement joins TRBV10-2 to TRBJ1-5, with a possible D match to TRBD1 (6 bases). CDR1 WSHSY and CDR2 SAAADI come from the germline V gene. The CDR3 has 14 amino acids. Trimming removed 5 bases from V and 3 bases from J, with 11 bases in between. Here the CDR3 DNA reads TGCGCCAGCAGTAGGGACACCGTCAATCAGCCCCAGCATTTT. As protein: CASSRDTVNQPQHF.

The V and J genes are TRBV29-1 and TRBJ1-1, with D possibly matching TRBD1 (5 bases). CDR1 and CDR2 from the germline V gene are SQVTM and ANQGSEA. The V and J ends lost 6 bases and 4 bases respectively, with 12 bases between them. The CDR3 runs to 12 residues. CDR3 sequence reads: CSVQTDGTEAFF. CDR3 coding DNA: TGCAGCGTACAGACAGATGGCACTGAAGCTTTCTTT.

The chain uses TRBV11-2 and TRBJ1-3; D gene unclear. Germline assignment: CDR1 SGHAT and CDR2 FQNNGV. V lost 6 bases and J lost 0, with 9 bases in between. The CDR3 is made up of 14 amino acids. The CDR3: CASRSSFSGNTIYF. CDR3 sequence (DNA): TGTGCCAGCAGGTCAAGCTTCTCTGGAAACACCATATATTTT.

CDR3 coding DNA: TGTGCCAGCAGCCTCGGCGCAACACTCACCGGGGAGCTGTTTTTT. The encoded protein is CASSLGATLTGELFF. This chain uses TRBV9 with TRBJ2-2, with D unclear. V lost 4 bases, J lost 4 bases, and 14 bases lay in between. The length of the CDR3 is 15 residues. The germline CDR1 and CDR2 sequences are SGDLS and YYNGEE.

The chain couples TRBV9 to TRBJ2-5; TRBD1 agrees at 10 bases. V shed 0 bases and J 2 bases; nucleotides not matched to a gene: 1. The germline CDR1 and CDR2 sequences are SGDLS and YYNGEE. CDR3 size: 15 residues. CDR3 sequence: CASSVGDRGQETQYF. CDR3 bases: TGTGCCAGCAGCGTAGGGGACAGGGGACAAGAGACCCAGTACTTC.

The count of this clone is one. The chain recombines TRBV7-9 with TRBJ1-1, with 8 positions matching TRBD1. Germline V gene data show CDR1 as SEHNR and CDR2 as FQNEAQ (reference sequence). The CDR3 has 12 amino acids. The junction had 7 bases not matched to a gene; V was cut back by 2 bases and J by 14 bases. CDR3 nucleotides: TGTGCCAGCAGCTTAAATAGACAGGGGTCGTTCTTT. Amino acids: CASSLNRQGSFF. Full variable domain (rest looked up from reference TRBV7-9 and TRBJ1-1): DTGVSQNPRHKITKRGQNVTFRCDPISEHNRLYWYRQTLGQGPEFLTYFQNEAQLEKSRLLSDRFSAERPKGSFSTLEIQRTEQGDSAMYLCASSLNRQGSFFGQGTRLTVV.

This clone appeared once. The genes are TRBV5-6 and TRBJ2-1; the D gene is possibly TRBD1 (6 bases). The germline V and J ends were trimmed by 0 bases and 8 bases, with 18 bases remaining between them. The CDR3 has 16 residues. The V gene's germline CDR1 is SGHDT and CDR2 YYEEEE. Here the CDR3 reads CASSLVRAGDRDEQFF. CDR3 nucleotide sequence: TGTGCCAGCAGCTTGGTTCGGGCAGGGGATCGCGATGAGCAGTTCTTC.

The CDR3 spells CASSLASAGLSYEQYF. CDR3 DNA sequence: TGTGCCAGCAGCTTGGCCTCGGCGGGCCTCTCCTACGAGCAGTACTTC. This chain uses TRBV5-4 with TRBJ2-7, with D possibly being TRBD2 (5 bases). Germline CDR1 is SGHNT and CDR2 is YYREEE (reference sequence). This CDR3 comprises 16 residues. Trimming cost V 0 bases and J 0 bases, with 13 bases left between them.

The gene calls are TRBV7-9 and TRBJ1-2; no clear D gene. The CDR3 has 12 residues. Germline V lookup: CDR1 SEHNR, CDR2 FQNEAQ (reference sequence). V was shortened by 0 bases and J by 8 bases, with 7 bases between the two germline ends. CDR3 amino acids: CASSLAPSGYTF. DNA of the CDR3: TGTGCCAGCAGCTTAGCGCCGAGCGGCTACACCTTC. Together with reference TRBV7-9 and TRBJ1-2, the CDR3 gives the full variable domain: DTGVSQNPRHKITKRGQNVTFRCDPISEHNRLYWYRQTLGQGPEFLTYFQNEAQLEKSRLLSDRFSAERPKGSFSTLEIQRTEQGDSAMYLCASSLAPSGYTFGSGTRLTVV.

The rearrangement links TRBV6-6 to TRBJ1-6; 8 bases line up with TRBD1. Germline loops: CDR1 MNHNY, CDR2 SVGAGI (reference sequence). V gave up 2 bases and J gave up 7 bases; unmatched junction bases: 1. The CDR3 runs 14 residues. CDR3 sequence reads: CASSYRTGNSPLHF. The CDR3, as DNA: TGTGCCAGCAGTTACCGGACAGGGAATTCACCCCTCCACTTT.

This clone was recorded once. The rearrangement links TRBV4-1 to TRBJ2-3; tentative D call: TRBD2 (5 bases). CDR1 and CDR2 (germline): MGHRA, YSYEKL. V gave up 3 bases and J gave up 7 bases, with 17 bases separating them. This CDR3 spans 15 amino acids. The chain's CDR3 is CASSHVGLPGNTQYF. The CDR3 bases are TGCGCCAGCAGCCACGTAGGTTTGCCGGGGAATACGCAGTATTTT.